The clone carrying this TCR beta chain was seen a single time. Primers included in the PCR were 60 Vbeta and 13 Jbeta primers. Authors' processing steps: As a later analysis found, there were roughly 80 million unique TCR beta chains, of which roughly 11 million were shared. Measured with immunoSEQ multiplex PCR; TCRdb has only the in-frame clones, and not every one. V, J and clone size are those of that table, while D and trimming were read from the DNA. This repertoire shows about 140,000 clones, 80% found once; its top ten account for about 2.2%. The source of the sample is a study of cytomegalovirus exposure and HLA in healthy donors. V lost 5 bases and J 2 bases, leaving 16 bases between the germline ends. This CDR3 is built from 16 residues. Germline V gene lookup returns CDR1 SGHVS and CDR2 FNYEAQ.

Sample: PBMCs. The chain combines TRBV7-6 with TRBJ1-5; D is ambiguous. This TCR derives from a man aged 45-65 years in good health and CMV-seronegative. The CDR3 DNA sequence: TGTGCCAGCAGCCCCTTTTCCCCTGCGGGCAATCAGCCCCAGCATTTT. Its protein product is CASSPFSPAGNQPQHF.